These 28 T cell receptor beta chains were all obtained from the same sample, sequenced in a study of shared clonotypes between healthy human individuals. Here immunoSEQ multiplex PCR was the method, and the copy in TCRdb shows in-frame clones only, minus some. The repertoire holds millions of clones, with 80% to 95% as singletons. Material: naive CD4+ T cells from PBMCs. Subset defined: CD45RA+ positively selected. The receptors come from a man between 18 and 29 years old in good health. Some clones in this sample may be carry-over from other donors' samples.

J is TRBJ2-7 and V is TRBV9; D unresolved. V was pared by 4 bases and J by 0 bases, with 11 bases between. The length of the CDR3 is 14 residues. Germline lookup yields CDR1 SGDLS and CDR2 YYNGEE. CDR3 protein: CASSRHQDSYEQYF. The CDR3 DNA reads TGTGCCAGCAGCAGGCACCAGGACTCCTACGAGCAGTACTTC.

This clone was detected only a few times. Other DNA sequences in this sample translate to the same CDR3. The CDR3 spells CASSERTGYSNQPQHF. The DNA of the CDR3 is TGTGCCAGCAGTGAAAGGACAGGGTATAGCAATCAGCCCCAGCATTTT. The V call is TRBV6-1, the J call TRBJ1-5; 8 bases line up with TRBD1. Germline loops: CDR1 MNHNS, CDR2 SASEGT. V gave up 2 bases and J gave up 0 bases; unmatched junction bases: 3. This CDR3 is 16 amino acids long.

CDR3 sequence reads: CASSVESDANTEAFF. The CDR3 region has the DNA TGTGCCAGCAGCGTAGAGTCCGACGCGAATACTGAAGCTTTCTTT. The rearrangement uses TRBV9 and TRBJ1-1; D gene ambiguous. CDR3 length: 15 amino acids. Trimming left V 0 bases short and J 5 bases short, with 14 bases between. Germline V lookup: CDR1 SGDLS, CDR2 YYNGEE.

Comment on this clone: Within the sample, other DNA sequences also encode this same CDR3. The V and J genes are TRBV29-1 and TRBJ1-2; D is possibly TRBD1 (5 bases). Germline loops: CDR1 SQVTM, CDR2 ANQGSEA. This CDR3 contains 12 residues. Deletions cut 1 base from V and 6 bases from J, with 9 bases between. The CDR3 reads CSVEAGGHGYTF. DNA of the CDR3: TGCAGCGTTGAAGCTGGGGGTCATGGCTACACCTTC.

This chain links TRBV19 with TRBJ2-3, with TRBD2 identical over 7 bases. J lost 4 bases, V lost 3 bases, and 7 bases had no gene match. CDR1 is LNHDA, CDR2 SQIVND, per germline (reference sequence). The CDR3 runs 15 residues. CDR3 loop: CASSILSGGADTQYF. DNA for the CDR3: TGTGCCAGTAGTATTTTGTCGGGGGGTGCAGATACGCAGTATTTT.

This clone was observed a handful of times. V usage is TRBV5-1 and J usage is TRBJ1-5, with a possible D match to TRBD1 (6 bases). Germline CDR1 is SGHRS and CDR2 is YFSETQ. The CDR3 contains 16 residues. V lost 0 bases, J lost 6 bases, and 16 bases lay in between. Written as DNA, the CDR3 is TGCGCCAGCAGCTTGGAGGGACACCAACTGGGTCAGCCCCAGCATTTT. Its protein is CASSLEGHQLGQPQHF.

This chain joins TRBV6-1 and TRBJ2-4; tentatively, D is TRBD1 (5 bases). Trimming pared 7 bases from V and 5 bases from J, leaving 12 bases between. The CDR3 length is 13 residues. Germline V gene sequence: CDR1 MNHNS, CDR2 SASEGT. The CDR3 DNA follows: TGTGCCAGCACCCTGGACACGGAAAACATTCAGTACTTC. This codes for CASTLDTENIQYF.

This sequence joins TRBV5-4 and TRBJ1-1; TRBD1 matches at 7 bases. Germline CDR1 and CDR2: SGHNT and YYREEE (reference sequence). V trimming: 4 bases; J trimming: 5 bases; junction bases outside the gene matches: 8. This CDR3 is built from 14 residues. The CDR3 coding sequence is TGTGCCAGCAGCCCGGCAGGGGGAGAGACTGAAGCTTTCTTT. Translating it yields CASSPAGGETEAFF.

This chain connects TRBV6-1 to TRBJ1-5; D is ambiguous. CDR1 is MNHNS, CDR2 SASEGT, per germline. This CDR3 is 15 amino acids long. V was pared by 4 bases and J by 0 bases, with 10 bases between. CDR3 nucleotides: TGTGCCAGCAGTGTCGGCGTAGATAGCAATCAGCCCCAGCATTTT. Protein sequence: CASSVGVDSNQPQHF.

The gene calls are TRBV6-1 and TRBJ2-2; D unresolved. CDR1 and CDR2 (germline): MNHNS, SASEGT. Deletions cut 8 bases from V and 6 bases from J, with 10 bases between. CDR3 size: 12 residues. CDR3 protein: CASRPPPGELFF. As DNA, the CDR3 is TGTGCCAGCCGACCCCCTCCCGGGGAGCTGTTTTTT.

This rearrangement joins TRBV4-3 to TRBJ2-7; 10 nucleotides agree with TRBD2. Germline assignment: CDR1 LGHNA and CDR2 YSLEER. The J segment lost 2 bases and the V segment lost 1 base, leaving 5 bases of the junction unmatched. This CDR3 has 16 residues. The CDR3 here is CASSQGWSGRAYEQYF. The CDR3 DNA sequence: TGCGCCAGCAGCCAAGGGTGGAGCGGGAGGGCCTACGAGCAGTACTTC.

This chain uses TRBV6-1 with TRBJ2-3; a possible D gene is TRBD1 (5 bases). This CDR3 is 14 amino acids long. V lost 5 bases, J lost 1 base, and 10 bases lay in between. CDR1 MNHNS and CDR2 SASEGT come from the germline V gene. The CDR3 nucleotides read TGTGCCAGCAGTCCCGGACACGGCACAGATACGCAGTATTTT. Translation gives CASSPGHGTDTQYF.

The rearrangement uses TRBV5-1 and TRBJ1-2; 7 nucleotides line up with TRBD1. J lost 3 bases, V lost 1 base, and 6 bases had no gene match. The CDR3 has 15 amino acids. Germline CDR1 and CDR2: SGHRS and YFSETQ. The CDR3 protein is CASSLKTGEDYGYTF. The CDR3 DNA reads TGCGCCAGCAGCTTGAAAACAGGGGAGGACTATGGCTACACCTTC.

The chain carries TRBV6-5 and TRBJ2-5, with D perhaps matching TRBD2 (6 bases). V dropped 2 bases and J dropped 1 base, with 8 bases sitting between them. The germline CDR1 and CDR2 sequences are MNHEY and SVGAGI. The CDR3 totals 14 residues. The CDR3 DNA reads TGTGCCAGCAGTTACAATAGCGGCCAAGAGACCCAGTACTTC. It codes for CASSYNSGQETQYF.

The chain joins TRBV6-6 to TRBJ2-6; D may be TRBD1 (6 bases). Germline V CDR1 and CDR2: MNHNY, SVGAGI (reference sequence). This CDR3 spans 14 amino acids. With 6 bases removed from V and 1 base from J, the gap between germline ends came to 7 bases. This chain's CDR3 is CASSTGSGANVLTF. CDR3 in DNA: TGTGCCAGCAGCACAGGGTCTGGGGCCAACGTCCTGACTTTC.

The chain recombines TRBV2 with TRBJ2-1; 8 nucleotides line up with TRBD2. The V gene end was trimmed by 3 bases and the J gene end by 9 bases; junction bases not matched to a gene: 7. Germline V gene data show CDR1 as SNHLY and CDR2 as FYNNEI. This CDR3 has 14 residues. The CDR3 nucleotides read TGTGCCAGCAGTGACCATTTAACTAGCGGTGAGCAGTTCTTC. Its translation: CASSDHLTSGEQFF. The full variable domain, in which reference TRBV2 and TRBJ2-1 provide the parts outside the CDR3, is EPEVTQTPSHQVTQMGQEVILRCVPISNHLYFYWYRQILGQKVEFLVSFYNNEISEKSEIFDDQFSVERPDGSNFTLKIRSTKLEDSAMYFCASSDHLTSGEQFFGPGTRLTVL.

The V and J genes are TRBV4-1 and TRBJ2-5, with D possibly matching TRBD1 (6 bases). This CDR3 has 16 amino acids. Germline lookup yields CDR1 MGHRA and CDR2 YSYEKL. V lost 2 bases and J lost 5, with 18 bases in between. The CDR3 sequence: CASSQHGAGGLETQYF. For the CDR3, the DNA is TGCGCCAGCAGCCAACACGGCGCTGGGGGCTTGGAGACCCAGTACTTC.

The chain joins TRBV7-9 to TRBJ2-3, with unresolved D. V was cut by 5 bases and J by 0 bases, with 15 bases left in between. The CDR3 covers 16 residues. Germline CDR1 is SEHNR and CDR2 is FQNEAQ (reference sequence). In DNA form, the CDR3 reads TGTGCCAGCAGCGCCCCCTCCGCACAGAGCACAGATACGCAGTATTTT. This encodes CASSAPSAQSTDTQYF.

J is TRBJ2-4 and V is TRBV28, with D tentatively TRBD2 (6 bases). This CDR3 spans 14 amino acids. Trimming took off 2 bases at V and 2 bases at J, with 7 bases between the two ends. CDR1 and CDR2 (germline): MDHEN, SYDVKM. In DNA, the CDR3 is TGTGCCAGCAGTTTACTAGCGACCAAAAACATTCAGTACTTC. Protein sequence: CASSLLATKNIQYF.

The V call is TRBV7-9, the J call TRBJ2-3, with D unresolved. V shed 4 bases and J shed 2 bases, with 7 bases lying between them. The length of the CDR3 is 13 residues. Germline assignment: CDR1 SEHNR and CDR2 FQNEAQ (reference sequence). CDR3 coding DNA: TGTGCCAGCAGCTCTGACAACACAGATACGCAGTATTTT. Translating it yields CASSSDNTDTQYF.

The rearrangement uses TRBV10-3 and TRBJ1-2; maybe TRBD1 (5 bases). Germline V lookup: CDR1 ENHRY, CDR2 SYGVKD. Trimming shortened V by 0 bases and J by 2 bases, and 10 bases separated the two germline ends. The CDR3 sequence is 15 residues long. CDR3 sequence: CAISESPGKNYGYTF. In nucleotides, the CDR3 is TGTGCCATCAGTGAGTCCCCAGGGAAGAACTATGGCTACACCTTC.

This chain connects TRBV6-6 to TRBJ2-3; no reliable D call. V lost 0 bases and J 2 bases, leaving 6 bases between the germline ends. Germline V gene data show CDR1 as MNHNY and CDR2 as SVGAGI (reference sequence). The length of the CDR3 is 14 residues. The CDR3 coding sequence is TGTGCCAGCAGTTACTCAGGTACCACAGATACGCAGTATTTT. Translating gives CASSYSGTTDTQYF.

Regarding this clone: One end of the junction does not line up with germline, which may come from a read error. The chain recombines TRBV30 with TRBJ1-1; unclear D gene. CDR1 GTSNPN and CDR2 SVGIG come from the germline V gene (reference sequence). CDR3 length: 13 residues. Here the CDR3 DNA reads TGTGGCTGGAAGAGGGCCATGAACACTGAAGCTTTCTTT. It yields the protein CGWKRAMNTEAFF.

The genes are TRBV29-1 and TRBJ1-1; possibly TRBD1 for D (5 bases). CDR1 is SQVTM, CDR2 ANQGSEA, per germline. Trimming cost V 4 bases and J 8 bases, with 23 bases left between them. This CDR3 is 15 amino acids long. Here the CDR3 DNA reads TGCAGCGTTGGCTTTAGCGGGGGTCAGTCACTAGAAGCTTTCTTT. This codes for CSVGFSGGQSLEAFF.

Only a few counts were recorded for this clone. This chain uses TRBV5-5 with TRBJ1-1; D perhaps matches TRBD1 (5 bases). Germline V gene lookup returns CDR1 SGHKS and CDR2 YYEKEE (reference sequence). With 0 bases removed from V and 1 base from J, the gap between germline ends came to 10 bases. CDR3 length: 15 amino acids. The CDR3 nucleotides are TGTGCCAGCAGCTTGGTTCCTGGGACGAACACTGAAGCTTTCTTT. Translating it yields CASSLVPGTNTEAFF.

The chain joins TRBV5-1 to TRBJ2-7; no definite D call. The CDR3 is 13 residues long. V lost 0 bases and J 5 bases, leaving 9 bases between the germline ends. Germline V gives CDR1 SGHRS, CDR2 YFSETQ. The CDR3 reads CASSLVDRHEQYF. The CDR3 DNA reads TGCGCCAGCAGCTTGGTAGACCGCCACGAGCAGTACTTC. Full variable domain (rest looked up from reference TRBV5-1 and TRBJ2-7): KAGVTQTPRYLIKTRGQQVTLSCSPISGHRSVSWYQQTPGQGLQFLFEYFSETQRNKGNFPGRFSGRQFSNSRSEMNVSTLELGDSALYLCASSLVDRHEQYFGPGTRLTVT.

The sample holds one count of this clone. The CDR3 DNA reads TGCGCCAGCAGCAGACTAGCGGGTCAAGAGACCCAGTACTTC. Residues: CASSRLAGQETQYF. The chain links TRBV5-1 to TRBJ2-5; the match to TRBD2 covers 10 bases. V was clipped by 4 bases and J by 2 bases; unmatched bases: 2. CDR1 SGHRS and CDR2 YFSETQ come from the germline V gene. There are 14 residues in the CDR3.

The genes are TRBV18 and TRBJ1-1; D unclear. The CDR3 contains 14 residues. Germline assignment: CDR1 KGHSH and CDR2 LQKENI. The V gene lost 1 base and the J gene lost 6 bases, with 12 bases spanning the gap. The CDR3 nucleotides read TGTGCCAGCTCACCACTGGACCCAATCGCTGAAGCTTTCTTT. Amino acid sequence: CASSPLDPIAEAFF.